This entry lists 13 T cell receptor beta chains sequenced from one sample in a study of T cells in Graves' hyperthyroidism and ophthalmopathy. Amplified TCR beta CDR3 regions came from RNA transcripts. HTBI primers were the set used in a first-round RT-PCR of the TCR CDR3. One entry per CDR3 protein results from TCRdb running MiXCR on the multiplex PCR reads. The table records fewer than 250,000 distinct CDR3 sequences, approximately 17% of them present only once. The sequenced sample was blood. The source is a man between 50 and 59 years old with Graves' hyperthyroidism.

Regarding this clonotype: Given a much more abundant clone one base away, this may be a read error. The chain combines TRBV11-2 with TRBJ1-1; 7 nucleotides line up with TRBD1. Germline-derived CDR1 and CDR2 are SGHAT and FQNNGV. The length of the CDR3 is 13 residues. The CDR3: CASSVRGGTEALF. CDR3 DNA: TGTGCCAGCAGCGTCAGAGGGGGCACTGAAGCTCTCTTT.

This clonotype showed up many times. This chain joins TRBV12-3 or TRBV12-4 and TRBJ2-7; D uncertain. The CDR3 is 14 amino acids. V lost 3 bases to trimming and J lost 4 bases, with 13 bases between them. CDR3: CASSLGMLGYEQYF. The CDR3 region has the DNA TGTGCCAGCAGTTTGGGGATGTTGGGGTACGAGCAGTACTTC.

At least ten counts were recorded for this clonotype. The rearrangement links TRBV30 to TRBJ2-2; TRBD2 matches at 8 bases. The V and J ends lost 4 bases and 1 base, in that order; junction bases with no gene match: 5. The V gene's germline CDR1 is GTSNPN and CDR2 SVGIG (reference sequence). CDR3 length: 15 residues. The CDR3, as DNA: TGTGCCTGGATGGAGGGACTAGGGAACACCGGGGAGCTGTTTTTT. Amino acid sequence: CAWMEGLGNTGELFF.

A few counts support this clonotype. This chain joins TRBV4-1 and TRBJ2-5; 13 bases agree with TRBD2. Germline CDR1 is MGHRA and CDR2 is YSYEKL. V lost 8 bases and J lost 5; bases outside the gene matches: 17. CDR3 length equals 18 residues. CDR3 coding DNA: TGCGCCAGCTCTGAGGGAGGACTAGCGGGAGATCGGAGGGAGACCCAGTACTTC. It specifies CASSEGGLAGDRRETQYF.

This clonotype has more than one count but fewer than ten. This chain uses TRBV12-5 with TRBJ2-1, with 10 bases aligning to TRBD1. This CDR3 spans 16 amino acids. V gave up 6 bases and J gave up 6 bases; unmatched junction bases: 11. Germline CDR1 and CDR2: LGHNT and FRNRAP. CDR3 sequence: CASGPLWDRGPNEQFF. Here the CDR3 DNA reads TGTGCTAGTGGCCCGCTGTGGGACAGGGGACCCAATGAGCAGTTCTTC.

This clonotype was counted only a few times. The rearrangement uses TRBV29-1 and TRBJ2-7, with 7 bases that match TRBD1. The CDR3 has 12 amino acids. The junction had 9 bases not matched to a gene; V was cut back by 1 base and J by 12 bases. Per germline, CDR1 SQVTM and CDR2 ANQGSEA. CDR3 nucleotides: TGCAGCGTTGAAGTACAGGGGTTTGGGCCGTACTTC. This encodes CSVEVQGFGPYF.

The DNA of the CDR3 is TGTGCCAGCAGTTTGGCGGCCTCCCAAAAAGCTTTCTTT. This gives the protein CASSLAASQKAFF. The rearrangement links TRBV28 to TRBJ1-1; D is uncertain. This CDR3 contains 13 residues. Germline assignment: CDR1 MDHEN and CDR2 SYDVKM. Trimming left V 3 bases short and J 9 bases short, with 14 bases between.

V and J are TRBV7-9 and TRBJ1-1, with 10 nucleotides matching TRBD1. With 5 bases clipped from V and 6 bases from J, the junction kept 9 bases outside the gene matches. CDR1 and CDR2 (germline): SEHNR, FQNEAQ (reference sequence). The CDR3 has 15 residues. The CDR3 DNA reads TGTGCCAGCAGCACTAGGACAGGGGGAGAAGCTGAAGCTTTCTTT. Protein sequence: CASSTRTGGEAEAFF.

This clonotype was detected only a few times. The chain employs TRBV12-3 or TRBV12-4 and TRBJ2-6; 8 nucleotides agree with TRBD1. J lost 2 bases, V lost 4 bases, and 1 base had no gene match. The CDR3 extends over 15 amino acids. The CDR3 spells CASSSTGAGANVLTF. DNA for the CDR3: TGTGCCAGCAGTTCGACAGGGGCTGGGGCCAACGTCCTGACTTTC.

Here the CDR3 reads CATSRESRRKPGNEQFF. CDR3 bases: TGTGCCACCAGCAGAGAATCTCGGAGAAAGCCAGGGAATGAGCAGTTCTTC. The chain employs TRBV15 and TRBJ2-1; TRBD1 might be the D (5 bases). CDR1 LNHNV and CDR2 YYDKDF come from the germline V gene (reference sequence). The ends were cut back, 0 bases at V and 7 bases at J, with 19 bases in the middle. There are 17 residues in the CDR3.

This clonotype was found many times. The V and J genes are TRBV2 and TRBJ2-7, with D perhaps matching TRBD1 or TRBD2 (6 bases each). The CDR3 covers 13 residues. Germline CDR1 and CDR2: SNHLY and FYNNEI. Trimming shortened V by 4 bases and J by 3 bases, and 10 bases separated the two germline ends. The CDR3 loop reads CASSAGGGYEQYF. The DNA for the CDR3 is TGTGCCAGCAGTGCCGGGGGCGGCTACGAGCAGTACTTC. Variable domain in full (rest from reference TRBV2 and TRBJ2-7): EPEVTQTPSHQVTQMGQEVILRCVPISNHLYFYWYRQILGQKVEFLVSFYNNEISEKSEIFDDQFSVERPDGSNFTLKIRSTKLEDSAMYFCASSAGGGYEQYFGPGTRLTVT.

This clonotype showed up many times. The chain is built from TRBV11-2 and TRBJ2-7; 9 nucleotides align to TRBD2. Germline V lookup: CDR1 SGHAT, CDR2 FQNNGV. V trimming: 10 bases; J trimming: 3 bases; junction bases outside the gene matches: 7. The CDR3 has 13 amino acids. CDR3 sequence reads: CATQLAGYYEQYF. The CDR3 DNA reads as TGTGCCACCCAACTAGCGGGTTACTACGAGCAGTACTTC.

With respect to this clonotype: This sequence may be a read error, since a much larger clone differs from it by one base. This CDR3 is CASSSGFGYGYTF. Written as DNA, the CDR3 is TGTGCCAGCAGCTCGGGGTTCGGCTATGGCTACACCTTC. The chain joins TRBV7-9 to TRBJ1-2; D is unclear. The V gene lost 4 bases and the J gene lost 4 bases, with 10 bases spanning the gap. CDR1 is SEHNR and CDR2 is FQNEAQ in the germline V gene (reference sequence). The CDR3 is 13 amino acids.